The 11 T cell receptor beta chains in this list originate from one sample, sequenced in a study of shared clonotypes between healthy human individuals. The table came from immunoSEQ multiplex PCR; TCRdb's copy has only in-frame clones and leaves some out. Of about 2.2 million clones listed, 93% are singletons. The naive CD8 fraction comprised CD45RO-negative cells positively selected for CCR7 and excluded terminally differentiated effector memory CD45RA+ cells. The material sequenced was naive CD8+ T cells from PBMCs. These receptors came from a man aged 18 to 29 in good health. Some clones in this sample may be carry-over from other donors' samples.

The CDR3, as DNA: TGTGCCACCCGGGTACAGGAGTACAATGAGCAGTTCTTC. Residues: CATRVQEYNEQFF. The chain employs TRBV28 and TRBJ2-1; perhaps TRBD1 as D (5 bases). CDR3 length: 13 residues. Germline CDR1 is MDHEN and CDR2 is SYDVKM. Trimming pared 10 bases from V and 4 bases from J, leaving 14 bases between.

V and J are TRBV29-1 and TRBJ2-1; tentative D call: TRBD2 (5 bases). V lost 4 bases to trimming and J lost 5 bases, with 18 bases between them. Germline V gene data show CDR1 as SQVTM and CDR2 as ANQGSEA. This CDR3 is built from 15 residues. The CDR3 reads CSVAERERTDNEQFF. As DNA, the CDR3 is TGCAGCGTTGCAGAGAGGGAGAGAACTGACAATGAGCAGTTCTTC.

This clone was observed once. The J gene is TRBJ1-2, the V gene TRBV27; unclear D gene. The CDR3 consists of 14 residues. Trimming removed 5 bases from V and 2 bases from J, with 12 bases in between. Germline V gene lookup returns CDR1 MNHEY and CDR2 SMNVEV (reference sequence). In DNA, the CDR3 is TGTGCCAGCAGTCCGGGGTCTGCCAACTATGGCTACACCTTC. Amino acids: CASSPGSANYGYTF.

The rearrangement uses TRBV4-1 and TRBJ1-2, with 10 nucleotides matching TRBD1. V shed 0 bases, J shed 7 bases, and the junction held 8 bases outside the gene matches. Germline V gives CDR1 MGHRA, CDR2 YSYEKL. The CDR3 sequence is 16 residues long. DNA for the CDR3: TGCGCCAGCAGCCAAGAGCCGGGACAGGGGATGGGTGGCTACACCTTC. This translates into CASSQEPGQGMGGYTF.

The rearrangement uses TRBV27 and TRBJ1-2; possible D gene TRBD1, 6 bases. The CDR3 runs to 15 residues. CDR1 is MNHEY, CDR2 SMNVEV, per germline (reference sequence). V was trimmed by 2 bases and J by 4 bases, leaving 14 bases between them. CDR3 coding DNA: TGTGCCAGCAGTTTAAGACCTGACAGGCCCTATGGCTACACCTTC. Translation gives CASSLRPDRPYGYTF.

This sequence joins TRBV9 and TRBJ1-2; no firm D call. The CDR3 totals 15 residues. The V end lost 3 bases, the J end lost 3 bases, and 15 bases lay between the germline ends. Germline V gives CDR1 SGDLS, CDR2 YYNGEE. CDR3 amino acids: CASSGRVGPYYGYTF. The CDR3 DNA is TGTGCCAGCAGCGGGAGAGTAGGGCCTTACTATGGCTACACCTTC.

The rearrangement links TRBV28 to TRBJ2-1; D possibly uses TRBD1 or TRBD2 (5 bases each). V lost 6 bases and J lost 1, with 13 bases in between. The CDR3 is 15 residues long. In germline, CDR1 is MDHEN, CDR2 SYDVKM. In DNA, the CDR3 is TGTGCCAGCAGCATTCAGGGAGTTTCCTACAATGAGCAGTTCTTC. This sequence encodes CASSIQGVSYNEQFF.

The chain carries TRBV6-5 and TRBJ1-5; weak D call: TRBD1 (5 bases). CDR3 length: 12 amino acids. Germline CDR1 and CDR2: MNHEY and SVGAGI. The V end was cut by 7 bases, the J end by 9 bases, with 13 bases between. CDR3 sequence: CASNALGGPQHF. CDR3 bases: TGTGCCAGCAATGCACTGGGGGGGCCCCAGCATTTT.

This sequence joins TRBV28 and TRBJ2-7; D possibly corresponds to TRBD1 (5 bases). With 6 bases removed from V and 2 bases from J, the gap between germline ends came to 17 bases. CDR3 length: 15 amino acids. CDR1 and CDR2 (germline): MDHEN, SYDVKM. The CDR3 DNA sequence: TGTGCCAGCAGCCTTCTTAGGACAACCACCTACGAGCAGTACTTC. It yields the protein CASSLLRTTTYEQYF.

The CDR3 sequence: CAISESQIVANTEAFF. Here the CDR3 DNA reads TGTGCCATCAGTGAGTCCCAGATAGTGGCGAACACTGAAGCTTTCTTT. V is TRBV10-3 and J is TRBJ1-1; D not resolved. CDR3 length: 16 amino acids. Trimming pared 0 bases from V and 1 base from J, leaving 12 bases between. Germline CDR1 reads ENHRY; CDR2 reads SYGVKD.

The chain couples TRBV19 to TRBJ2-1; 8 positions match TRBD2. The germline gives CDR1 LNHDA, CDR2 SQIVND (reference sequence). The CDR3 extends over 14 amino acids. With V trimmed by 6 bases and J by 10 bases, 11 bases remained unmatched. The CDR3 DNA reads TGTGCCAGTAGGACCCGAAGCGGGAGTAGCGAGCAGTTCTTC. Its translation: CASRTRSGSSEQFF.